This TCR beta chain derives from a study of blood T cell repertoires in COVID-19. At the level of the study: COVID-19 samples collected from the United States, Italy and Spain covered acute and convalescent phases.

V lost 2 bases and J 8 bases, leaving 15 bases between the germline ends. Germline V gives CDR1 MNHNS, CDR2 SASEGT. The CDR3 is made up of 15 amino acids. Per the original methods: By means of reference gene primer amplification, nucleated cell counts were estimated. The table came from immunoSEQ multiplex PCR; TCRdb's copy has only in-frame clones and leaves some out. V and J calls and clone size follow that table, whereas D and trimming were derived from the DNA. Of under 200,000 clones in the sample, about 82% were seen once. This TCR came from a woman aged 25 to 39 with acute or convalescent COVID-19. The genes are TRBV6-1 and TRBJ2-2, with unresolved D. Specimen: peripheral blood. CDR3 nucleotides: TGTGCCAGCAGTGAACTCACTCTGGGCCTAGGGGAGCTGTTTTTT. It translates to CASSELTLGLGELFF.